Here is one TCR beta chain with its context. This CDR3 region has 15 residues. Germline V gene lookup returns CDR1 SGHAT and CDR2 FQNNGV. V was clipped by 1 base and J by 6 bases; unmatched bases: 6. The sample originates from a study of control samples from healthy donors and cancer patients. The method was immunoSEQ multiplex PCR; TCRdb's version includes in-frame clones alone and lacks a portion of them. The repertoire holds some 150,000 clones, with 94% as singletons. The chain employs TRBV11-2 and TRBJ2-1; 7 bases map to TRBD1. The specimen was blood. This receptor was identified in a man between 35 and 55 years old in good health. CDR3 in DNA: TGTGCCAGCAGCTTAGTCAGGGGGAAAGGCAATGAGCAGTTCTTC. This gives the protein CASSLVRGKGNEQFF.